This T cell receptor beta chain was profiled in a study of cytomegalovirus exposure and HLA in healthy donors. The PCR made use of 60 Vbeta and 13 Jbeta primers. Libraries were prepared by immunoSEQ multiplex PCR; TCRdb keeps only in-frame clonotypes and omits some of them. Of 65,000 to 85,000 clones in the sample, 68% were seen once. V lost 3 bases to trimming and J lost 2 bases; unmatched junction nucleotides: 7. Per the germline V gene, CDR1 is SGHNT and CDR2 is YYREEE (reference sequence). This CDR3 contains 15 residues. With respect to this clone: The target antigen is unknown.

General study results and limits: Per a prior analysis, the majority of TCR beta V segments were productive roughly 87% or roughly 30% of the time. The study dropped some indistinguishable V segments, TRBV6-2 and TRBV6-3 among them.

This sequence was found in a woman aged 25 to 39 in good health and CMV-seronegative. The chain has TRBV5-4 and TRBJ2-7; 8 bases match TRBD1. The sequencing input was PBMCs. The CDR3 protein is CASSSKQGVPYEQYF. The CDR3 coding sequence is TGTGCCAGCAGCTCCAAACAGGGGGTTCCCTACGAGCAGTACTTC.